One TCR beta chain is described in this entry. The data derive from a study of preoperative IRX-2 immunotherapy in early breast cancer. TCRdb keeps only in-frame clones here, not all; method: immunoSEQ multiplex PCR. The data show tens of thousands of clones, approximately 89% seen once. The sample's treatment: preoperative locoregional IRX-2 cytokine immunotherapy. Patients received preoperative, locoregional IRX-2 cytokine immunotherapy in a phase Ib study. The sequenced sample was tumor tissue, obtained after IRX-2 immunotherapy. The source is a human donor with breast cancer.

CDR3 DNA sequence: TGTGCCAGCAGCCAAGTCGCAGGGGGCGAGCCCCAGCATTTT. Protein sequence: CASSQVAGGEPQHF. V is TRBV11-1 and J is TRBJ1-5, with TRBD1 matching 8 bases. The J segment lost 8 bases and the V segment lost 5 bases, leaving 8 bases of the junction unmatched. Germline V gene lookup returns CDR1 SGHAT and CDR2 FQDESV (reference sequence). CDR3 length equals 14 residues. Full variable domain (missing parts from reference TRBV11-1 and TRBJ1-5): EAEVAQSPRYKITEKSQAVAFWCDPISGHATLYWYRQILGQGPELLVQFQDESVVDDSQLPKDRFSAERLKGVDSTLKIQPAELGDSAMYLCASSQVAGGEPQHFGDGTRLSIL.